This TCR beta chain was obtained from a study of CD8+CD57+ T cells in acquired aplastic anemia. This clonotype was recorded many times. CDR1 and CDR2 from the germline V gene are ENHRY and SYGVKD. This CDR3 region has 15 residues. V lost 5 bases to trimming and J lost 1 base, with 14 bases between them. Patients who underwent sequencing had shown CD8+CD57+ cell expansion by flow cytometry. Patients uniformly had severe acquired aplastic anemia. For CDR3 and TCR beta VDJ profiling, genomic DNA was the template used. Via MiXCR, TCRdb re-called the reads, giving one row per CDR3 protein. The data hold 120,000 or so distinct CDR3 sequences, with 30% to 45% observed a single time.

The chain links TRBV10-3 to TRBJ1-1; D may be TRBD1 (6 bases). The sample comprised sorted CD4+, CD8+, or CD8+CD57+ T cells (not recorded which) from PBMCs. The TCR originated in a human donor with aplastic anemia. CDR3 DNA: TGTGCCATCAGTCCGGGGGGGGGCCAGAACACTGAAGCTTTCTTT. Amino acid sequence: CAISPGGGQNTEAFF.